Listed here are 14 T cell receptor beta chains from one sample, sequenced in a study of blood T cell repertoires in COVID-19. The assay was immunoSEQ multiplex PCR, and TCRdb's table has in-frame clones only and misses some. This sample has tens of thousands of clones, with around nine tenths found just once. The sequencing input was peripheral blood. All receptors come from a woman at least 80 years old with active COVID-19.

The chain is built from TRBV7-2 and TRBJ1-2, with D uncertain. The CDR3 runs 15 residues. CDR1 is SGHTA, CDR2 FQGNSA, per germline. Deletions cut 4 bases from V and 4 bases from J, with 16 bases between. The CDR3 here is CASSYRTRRGYGYTF. As DNA, the CDR3 is TGTGCCAGCAGCTATAGGACTCGACGGGGCTATGGCTACACCTTC.

The V and J genes are TRBV28 and TRBJ2-5; 9 bases agree with TRBD2. The CDR3 consists of 15 residues. J lost 5 bases, V lost 7 bases, and 11 bases had no gene match. CDR1 and CDR2 from the germline V gene are MDHEN and SYDVKM. CDR3 coding DNA: TGTGCCAGCAACCCGGGGGCTAGCGGGACGGAGACCCAGTACTTC. Protein sequence: CASNPGASGTETQYF. The full variable domain, rest sourced from reference TRBV28 and TRBJ2-5, is DVKVTQSSRYLVKRTGEKVFLECVQDMDHENMFWYRQDPGLGLRLIYFSYDVKMKEKGDIPEGYSVSREKKERFSLILESASTNQTSMYLCASNPGASGTETQYFGPGTRLLVL.

Only one count was recorded for this clone. The gene calls are TRBV28 and TRBJ2-7, with D possibly matching TRBD2 (7 bases). CDR3 length: 15 amino acids. CDR1 and CDR2 (germline): MDHEN, SYDVKM. V lost 7 bases and J lost 5, with 21 bases in between. The CDR3: CASTPPGAGVHEQYF. For the CDR3, the DNA is TGTGCCAGCACCCCACCGGGGGCGGGAGTCCACGAGCAGTACTTC.

This rearrangement joins TRBV19 to TRBJ1-4; D possibly corresponds to TRBD1 (6 bases). CDR1 is LNHDA and CDR2 is SQIVND in the germline V gene (reference sequence). The CDR3 is made up of 15 amino acids. Trimming stripped 3 bases from V and 4 bases from J, with 12 bases between. The CDR3 DNA reads TGTGCCAGTAGTATGAGCGAGGACAGTAATGAAAAACTGTTTTTT. Translating it yields CASSMSEDSNEKLFF.

This clone was picked up a small number of times. The V call is TRBV9, the J call TRBJ2-3; 11 positions match TRBD2. The CDR3 loop spans 19 amino acids. V shed 0 bases and J 5 bases; nucleotides not matched to a gene: 14. CDR1 and CDR2 (germline): SGDLS, YYNGEE. CDR3 amino acids: CASSVEQAHSGRAEDTQYF. The CDR3 DNA reads as TGTGCCAGCAGCGTAGAACAAGCCCATAGCGGGAGGGCCGAAGATACGCAGTATTTT.

The V call is TRBV7-2, the J call TRBJ1-2, with a tentative D call TRBD1 (6 bases). The CDR3 runs 15 residues. Trimming removed 5 bases from V and 0 bases from J, with 13 bases in between. Germline V lookup: CDR1 SGHTA, CDR2 FQGNSA. The chain's CDR3 is CASSPNRVTNYGYTF. For the CDR3, the DNA is TGTGCCAGCAGCCCAAACAGGGTAACTAACTATGGCTACACCTTC.

This sequence joins TRBV20-1 and TRBJ1-1, with D uncertain. CDR3 length equals 15 residues. Trimming left V 3 bases short and J 1 base short, with 15 bases between. Germline V CDR1 and CDR2: DFQATT, SNEGSKA (reference sequence). CDR3 DNA sequence: TGCAGTGCTAGTTACAGTAACACCGCGAACACTGAAGCTTTCTTT. Its translation: CSASYSNTANTEAFF.

J is TRBJ2-3 and V is TRBV27; TRBD2 might be the D (5 bases). Germline lookup yields CDR1 MNHEY and CDR2 SMNVEV (reference sequence). V was trimmed by 9 bases and J by 2 bases, leaving 15 bases between them. This CDR3 has 14 amino acids. The CDR3 is CASGLNRATDTQYF. The CDR3 DNA is TGTGCCAGTGGACTGAATAGGGCCACAGATACGCAGTATTTT.

The V and J genes are TRBV5-4 and TRBJ2-1, with D unresolved. This CDR3 has 13 amino acids. Trimming shortened V by 0 bases and J by 10 bases, and 11 bases separated the two germline ends. Germline CDR1 and CDR2: SGHNT and YYREEE (reference sequence). This CDR3 reads CASSLDTYGEQFF. The CDR3 coding sequence is TGTGCCAGCAGCTTGGATACCTACGGGGAGCAGTTCTTC.

The V gene is TRBV5-6, the J gene TRBJ2-1; weak D call: TRBD2 (6 bases). Per the germline V gene, CDR1 is SGHDT and CDR2 is YYEEEE. The CDR3 contains 16 residues. V gave up 0 bases and J gave up 0 bases, with 10 bases separating them. CDR3 sequence reads: CASSLVSGFSYNEQFF. CDR3 coding DNA: TGTGCCAGCAGCTTGGTCAGCGGGTTCTCCTACAATGAGCAGTTCTTC.

In this sample, this clone turned up once. V is TRBV6-2 or TRBV6-3 and J is TRBJ2-7; 11 bases match TRBD2. Germline-derived CDR1 and CDR2 are MNHEY and SVGEGT. J was trimmed by 4 bases and V by 0 bases; bases with no gene match: 8. The CDR3 runs 17 residues. As DNA, the CDR3 is TGTGCCAGCAGTTACTCACTAGCGGGAGCCGTCAGTTACGAGCAGTACTTC. This translates into CASSYSLAGAVSYEQYF.

The rearrangement joins TRBV6-2 or TRBV6-3 to TRBJ2-1; TRBD1 is a possible D gene (6 bases). The CDR3 has 17 residues. The ends were cut back, 3 bases at V and 1 base at J, with 16 bases in the middle. Germline CDR1 and CDR2: MNHEY and SVGEGT. DNA of the CDR3: TGTGCCAGCAGTTATACCTCAATCAGGGGTTCCTACAATGAGCAGTTCTTC. Translated, it gives CASSYTSIRGSYNEQFF.

This clone is a singleton in its sample. The chain employs TRBV29-1 and TRBJ2-4, with 9 bases that match TRBD1. Germline CDR1 is SQVTM and CDR2 is ANQGSEA. The V and J ends lost 7 bases and 15 bases, in that order; junction bases with no gene match: 13. The CDR3 sequence is 12 residues long. CDR3 nucleotide sequence: TGCAGCGCACTGGGACAGGGTAGTTTCGTGTACTTC. Its translation is CSALGQGSFVYF.

This clone occurred once. V is TRBV27 and J is TRBJ2-1; D is perhaps TRBD1 (6 bases). The CDR3 is 15 residues long. Deletions cut 6 bases from V and 2 bases from J, with 14 bases between. Per the germline V gene, CDR1 is MNHEY and CDR2 is SMNVEV (reference sequence). CDR3 coding DNA: TGTGCCAGCAGGCACAGGGTGGAGGCCTACAATGAGCAGTTCTTC. It specifies CASRHRVEAYNEQFF.